The 24 T cell receptor beta chains in this list originate from one sample, sequenced in a study of preoperative IRX-2 immunotherapy in early breast cancer (dated by TCRdb to between 2018 and 2020). According to the study, the label for this sample's treatment or condition signals: preoperative locoregional IRX-2 cytokine immunotherapy. Preparation of the library involved the immunoSEQ multiplex PCR assay. TCRdb obtained this table from immuneACCESS and retained in-frame rearrangements with V and J assigned. These tables miss some clones; where compared with another copy, unresolved V genes account for less than half of the shortfall, and the remainder is unexplained. Within this sample are roughly 62,000 clones, with 94% of them counted one time only. The ten largest clones capture 1.5% to 2% of the sample. Sampling was performed from a patient treated with IRX-2 immunotherapy. Receptors were obtained from a human donor with breast cancer.

The chain employs TRBV6-5 and TRBJ2-7, with 7 bases matching TRBD2. Germline-derived CDR1 and CDR2 are MNHEY and SVGAGI. The CDR3 covers 13 residues. J was trimmed by 5 bases and V by 7 bases; bases with no gene match: 8. The CDR3 loop reads CASNRGEANEQYF. Written as DNA, the CDR3 is TGTGCCAGCAACCGGGGGGAAGCGAACGAGCAGTACTTC.

This chain links TRBV2 with TRBJ2-5; 10 nucleotides align to TRBD1. Germline values: CDR1 SNHLY, CDR2 FYNNEI. V was pared by 7 bases and J by 4 bases, with 3 bases of the junction left unmatched. The CDR3 is 13 residues long. The CDR3 coding sequence is TGTGCCAGCACCAGGACAGGGGGAGAGACCCAGTACTTC. Amino acids: CASTRTGGETQYF.

This chain uses TRBV28 with TRBJ1-2, with 8 bases aligning to TRBD1. CDR3 length: 16 residues. Germline V gives CDR1 MDHEN, CDR2 SYDVKM. J was trimmed by 4 bases and V by 1 base; bases with no gene match: 8. The CDR3 nucleotides are TGTGCCAGCAGTTTATCCAAATCACAGGGGGGCTATGGCTACACCTTC. Amino acid sequence: CASSLSKSQGGYGYTF.

A word on this clone: A junction boundary mismatches the germline segment, possibly from a read error. The V and J genes are TRBV29-1 and TRBJ1-2; 8 bases fit TRBD1. The length of the CDR3 is 13 residues. CDR1 is SQVTM and CDR2 is ANQGSEA in the germline V gene. This CDR3 is CSVVGQVNYGYTF. Written as DNA, the CDR3 is TGCAGCGTTGTGGGACAGGTAAACTACGGCTACACCTTC.

The gene calls are TRBV10-3 and TRBJ2-1; D may be TRBD1 (6 bases). Trimming took 4 bases from V and 3 from J, leaving 22 bases between them. CDR3 size: 18 residues. Looked up from germline, CDR1 is ENHRY and CDR2 is SYGVKD. The CDR3 spells CAISAPSRQGHSYNEQFF. In nucleotides, the CDR3 is TGTGCCATCAGTGCCCCTTCGCGGCAGGGGCATAGCTACAATGAGCAGTTCTTC.

The chain has TRBV14 and TRBJ2-4; 7 positions match TRBD1. CDR3 length: 15 residues. V shed 0 bases, J shed 10 bases, and the junction held 9 bases outside the gene matches. The germline CDR1 and CDR2 sequences are SGHDN and FVKESK. The DNA for the CDR3 is TGTGCCAGCAGCCAAGAGCCTCCGGACAGGAATATTCAGTACTTC. It translates to CASSQEPPDRNIQYF.

The V call is TRBV19, the J call TRBJ2-7; D not resolved. CDR3 length equals 16 residues. In germline, CDR1 is LNHDA, CDR2 SQIVND (reference sequence). V was shortened by 4 bases and J by 5 bases, with 21 bases between the two germline ends. The CDR3 here is CASSKQKPAGVDEQYF. DNA for the CDR3: TGTGCCAGTAGTAAACAGAAGCCGGCTGGGGTAGACGAGCAGTACTTC.

The V call is TRBV15, the J call TRBJ2-7; possibly TRBD1 or TRBD2 for D (6 bases each). The germline V gene encodes CDR1 LNHNV and CDR2 YYDKDF (reference sequence). There are 14 residues in the CDR3. With 8 bases removed from V and 7 bases from J, the gap between germline ends came to 21 bases. The CDR3 is CATLNRGRSKEQYF. The CDR3 DNA follows: TGTGCCACCCTAAACCGGGGGCGATCAAAGGAGCAGTACTTC.

This chain's CDR3 is CARPTGGGFF. The CDR3, as DNA: TGTGCCAGGCCGACAGGGGGAGGGTTCTTC. The rearrangement uses TRBV6-5 and TRBJ2-1, with 9 bases that match TRBD1. The CDR3 totals 10 residues. CDR1 and CDR2 (germline): MNHEY, SVGAGI. J lost 15 bases, V lost 9 bases, and 6 bases had no gene match.

The chain has TRBV27 and TRBJ2-5, with D tentatively TRBD1 or TRBD2 (5 bases each). The CDR3 extends over 15 amino acids. Germline V lookup: CDR1 MNHEY, CDR2 SMNVEV (reference sequence). The V end lost 6 bases, the J end lost 5 bases, and 19 bases lay between the germline ends. This chain's CDR3 is CASSRGGGFGETQYF. CDR3 coding DNA: TGTGCCAGCAGCCGGGGCGGCGGCTTCGGTGAGACCCAGTACTTC.

This chain links TRBV19 with TRBJ2-7, with TRBD2 matching 7 bases. The germline gives CDR1 LNHDA, CDR2 SQIVND (reference sequence). The length of the CDR3 is 14 residues. Trimming cost V 3 bases and J 7 bases; bases outside gene matches: 9. The CDR3 protein is CASSMRLAQREQYF. CDR3 DNA: TGTGCCAGTAGTATGAGACTAGCTCAACGGGAGCAGTACTTC.

The chain employs TRBV10-3 and TRBJ1-1, with D possibly being TRBD1 (6 bases). Looked up from germline, CDR1 is ENHRY and CDR2 is SYGVKD. The CDR3 consists of 14 residues. Trimming stripped 7 bases from V and 5 bases from J, with 17 bases between. The CDR3 reads CAIKHPGGGTEAFF. The CDR3 region has the DNA TGTGCCATCAAGCACCCGGGAGGGGGAACTGAAGCTTTCTTT.

In this sample, this clone turned up a few times. This chain links TRBV7-2 with TRBJ1-1; 10 bases match TRBD1. The CDR3 is 16 amino acids. V lost 1 base and J lost 0; bases outside the gene matches: 2. From germline, CDR1 is SGHTA and CDR2 FQGNSA. The CDR3 region has the DNA TGTGCCAGCAGCTTAGGGACAGGGGGTCTGAACACTGAAGCTTTCTTT. It specifies CASSLGTGGLNTEAFF. Based on the CDR3 plus reference TRBV7-2 and TRBJ1-1, the full variable domain is GAGVSQSPSNKVTEKGKDVELRCDPISGHTALYWYRQSLGQGLEFLIYFQGNSAPDKSGLPSDRFSAERTGGSVSTLTIQRTQQEDSAVYLCASSLGTGGLNTEAFFGQGTRLTVV.

This clone was detected only once. The chain joins TRBV2 to TRBJ1-2; D call uncertain. Trimming removed 6 bases from V and 10 bases from J, with 21 bases in between. Germline-derived CDR1 and CDR2 are SNHLY and FYNNEI. The CDR3 has 14 amino acids. Here the CDR3 reads CASSEYGSLSVYTF. Written as DNA, the CDR3 is TGTGCCAGCAGCGAGTATGGGTCGCTCTCCGTCTACACCTTC. The full variable domain, rest sourced from reference TRBV2 and TRBJ1-2, is EPEVTQTPSHQVTQMGQEVILRCVPISNHLYFYWYRQILGQKVEFLVSFYNNEISEKSEIFDDQFSVERPDGSNFTLKIRSTKLEDSAMYFCASSEYGSLSVYTFGSGTRLTVV.

The rearrangement uses TRBV7-2 and TRBJ2-7; the match to TRBD1 covers 7 bases. The CDR3 consists of 15 residues. The germline gives CDR1 SGHTA, CDR2 FQGNSA. The V gene end was trimmed by 5 bases and the J gene end by 2 bases; junction bases not matched to a gene: 9. The DNA for the CDR3 is TGTGCCAGCAGCGAACAGACAGGGAACACCTACGAGCAGTACTTC. Amino acid sequence: CASSEQTGNTYEQYF.

The chain uses TRBV18 and TRBJ2-1; 11 nucleotides agree with TRBD2. Germline V CDR1 and CDR2: KGHSH, LQKENI. V shed 4 bases, J shed 7 bases, and the junction held 12 bases outside the gene matches. This CDR3 spans 17 amino acids. The CDR3 nucleotides are TGTGCCAGCTCACAAAACCTAGCGGGAGGAGGTTTAAATGAGCAGTTCTTC. This encodes CASSQNLAGGGLNEQFF.

This clone appeared once. The chain couples TRBV9 to TRBJ2-7, with D possibly TRBD1 on 6 matching bases. CDR3 length: 15 residues. CDR1 and CDR2 (germline): SGDLS, YYNGEE. Trimming took off 0 bases at V and 2 bases at J, with 12 bases between the two ends. The CDR3 DNA reads as TGTGCCAGCAGCGTAGGTTCTGGACAGACCTACGAGCAGTACTTC. Translation gives CASSVGSGQTYEQYF.

CDR3: CASNRDRDYGYTF. The CDR3, as DNA: TGTGCCAGCAACCGGGACAGGGACTATGGCTACACCTTC. This chain links TRBV7-2 with TRBJ1-2, with 9 positions matching TRBD1. V trimming: 7 bases; J trimming: 3 bases; junction bases outside the gene matches: 3. There are 13 residues in the CDR3. Germline assignment: CDR1 SGHTA and CDR2 FQGNSA.

The chain carries TRBV7-3 and TRBJ2-3; maybe TRBD2 (6 bases). The germline V gene has CDR1 SGHTA and CDR2 FQGTGA. The CDR3 runs to 16 residues. The V and J ends lost 4 bases and 4 bases respectively, with 18 bases between them. The CDR3 sequence: CASSSQGGGVADTQYF. DNA for the CDR3: TGTGCCAGCAGCTCTCAAGGTGGCGGGGTTGCAGATACGCAGTATTTT.

The rearrangement uses TRBV10-3 and TRBJ2-7; D possibly corresponds to TRBD2 (6 bases). Germline CDR1 and CDR2: ENHRY and SYGVKD. V dropped 4 bases and J dropped 3 bases, with 19 bases sitting between them. The CDR3 totals 16 residues. This chain's CDR3 is CAISAASARDSYEQYF. CDR3 DNA sequence: TGTGCCATCAGTGCGGCTAGCGCGAGGGATAGCTACGAGCAGTACTTC.

The chain links TRBV5-1 to TRBJ2-5, with 11 bases lining up with TRBD2. This CDR3 contains 16 residues. Germline V CDR1 and CDR2: SGHRS, YFSETQ. The V gene end was trimmed by 1 base and the J gene end by 2 bases; junction bases not matched to a gene: 4. The CDR3 sequence: CASSLSGTSGQETQYF. The CDR3 DNA is TGCGCCAGCAGCTTGTCTGGGACTAGCGGACAAGAGACCCAGTACTTC.

This clone appeared a single time. The rearrangement uses TRBV27 and TRBJ1-1; 7 bases line up with TRBD1. Trimming removed 3 bases from V and 3 bases from J; junction bases left unmatched: 1. CDR1 is MNHEY, CDR2 SMNVEV, per germline (reference sequence). The CDR3 length is 13 residues. In DNA, the CDR3 is TGTGCCAGCAGTTTCACAGGGGACACTGAAGCTTTCTTT. This translates into CASSFTGDTEAFF.

The V call is TRBV11-1, the J call TRBJ1-1; D is uncertain. The CDR3 length is 13 residues. In germline, CDR1 is SGHAT, CDR2 FQDESV (reference sequence). Trimming shortened V by 1 base and J by 11 bases, and 14 bases separated the two germline ends. The CDR3 nucleotides are TGTGCCAGCAGCTTAGGCCGCAGTATTATGGCTTTCTTT. Protein product: CASSLGRSIMAFF.

The chain recombines TRBV29-1 with TRBJ2-1; D possibly matches TRBD1 or TRBD2 (5 bases each). The CDR3 sequence is 12 residues long. The V end lost 7 bases, the J end lost 13 bases, and 20 bases lay between the germline ends. CDR1 is SQVTM and CDR2 is ANQGSEA in the germline V gene. The CDR3 reads CSAGAFRGHQFF. In DNA, the CDR3 is TGCAGCGCTGGAGCTTTTCGGGGCCACCAGTTCTTC.